Listed below are T cell receptor beta chains from one sample, sequenced in a study of T cell changes during pregnancy in multiple sclerosis. Using immunoSEQ multiplex PCR, the repertoire was profiled, and TCRdb retains in-frame clones only, with some absent. The table records 35,000 to 40,000 clones, less than 95% of them present only once. The material sequenced was CD4+ T cells from peripheral blood mononuclear cells, taken in the second trimester of pregnancy. All receptors derive from a female donor with multiple sclerosis, enrolled in a pregnancy study. Both conserved end residues are part of each CDR3. D genes are given only for firm matches. Clone size is given for some rows only: seen once, a few or many times, or a class if the clone is expanded.

CDR3nt | CDR3aa | v_gene | d_gene | abundance | j_gene
TGTGCCAGCAGCCAAGTAAGGGGACTAGCGGGGGGGCTCCGGGAACAAGAGACCCAGTACTTC | CASSQVRGLAGGLREQETQYF | TRBV4-2 | TRBD2 | once | TRBJ2-5
TGTGCCAGCAGCTTAGGGGGACAGCCTAATGAAAAACTGTTTTTT | CASSLGGQPNEKLFF | TRBV7-6 | TRBD1 | NA | TRBJ1-4
TGCGCCAGCAGCTTGGGTGCGGAGCGCTTGTTCTACAATGAGCAGTTCTTC | CASSLGAERLFYNEQFF | TRBV5-1 | NA | NA | TRBJ2-1
TGTGCCAGCAGTGCGGGAGGGGTAGGGAAGGACTATGGCTACACCTTC | CASSAGGVGKDYGYTF | TRBV25-1 | NA | NA | TRBJ1-2
TGCGCCAGCAGTCCTAAGGGGACCCAGGGGTCCTTCCCCTCTAACTATGGCTACACCTTC | CASSPKGTQGSFPSNYGYTF | TRBV4-1 | NA | once | TRBJ1-2
TGTGCCAGTAGAACAGACCCAAGCTCCTACGAGCAGTACTTC | CASRTDPSSYEQYF | TRBV19 | NA | NA | TRBJ2-7
TGTGCCAGCAGTTTATCAATTCGGAATGAGCAGTTCTTC | CASSLSIRNEQFF | TRBV27 | NA | once | TRBJ2-1
TGTGCCAGCAGGCCAGAGACAGGGGGAGGTTATGGCTACACCTTC | CASRPETGGGYGYTF | TRBV6-5 | TRBD1 | NA | TRBJ1-2
TGTGCCAGCAGCCCGCAGGGGTACGGCGGTGAAAAACTGTTTTTT | CASSPQGYGGEKLFF | TRBV11-2 | NA | NA | TRBJ1-4
TGTGCCAGCAGTCCGATGGACAGGGGGGATTCACCCCTCCACTTT | CASSPMDRGDSPLHF | TRBV27 | TRBD1 | NA | TRBJ1-6
TGTGCCAGCAGTGAAACCGGGACAGCCCCATACAATGAGCAGTTCTTC | CASSETGTAPYNEQFF | TRBV6-1 | TRBD1 | NA | TRBJ2-1
TGTGCCAGCAGTTTCAGCTCCGGGGGAGGTCCTAATGAAAAACTGTTTTTT | CASSFSSGGGPNEKLFF | TRBV28 | NA | NA | TRBJ1-4
TGTGCCAGCTCACCAATGGGCGGGGGGCCTACTAACTATGGCTACACCTTC | CASSPMGGGPTNYGYTF | TRBV18 | NA | NA | TRBJ1-2
TGCAGCGCCTCTATCGGGACAGGGGGCTACGAGCAGTACTTC | CSASIGTGGYEQYF | TRBV29-1 | TRBD1 | NA | TRBJ2-7
TGTGCCAGCAGCTCCCAGGGGAAAGGCTACGAGCAGTACTTC | CASSSQGKGYEQYF | TRBV13 | NA | NA | TRBJ2-7
TGTGCCAGCAGCAGAGCCGGACAGGGGACAAATACGCAGTATTTT | CASSRAGQGTNTQYF | TRBV28 | TRBD1 | NA | TRBJ2-3
TGTGCCAGCACCCTATCAAAAATCGCTGGAAACACCATATATTTT | CASTLSKIAGNTIYF | TRBV21-1 | NA | NA | TRBJ1-3
TGTGCCACCAGCAAGAGGAGGGCCGCAACTAATGAAAAACTGTTTTTT | CATSKRRAATNEKLFF | TRBV15 | NA | NA | TRBJ1-4